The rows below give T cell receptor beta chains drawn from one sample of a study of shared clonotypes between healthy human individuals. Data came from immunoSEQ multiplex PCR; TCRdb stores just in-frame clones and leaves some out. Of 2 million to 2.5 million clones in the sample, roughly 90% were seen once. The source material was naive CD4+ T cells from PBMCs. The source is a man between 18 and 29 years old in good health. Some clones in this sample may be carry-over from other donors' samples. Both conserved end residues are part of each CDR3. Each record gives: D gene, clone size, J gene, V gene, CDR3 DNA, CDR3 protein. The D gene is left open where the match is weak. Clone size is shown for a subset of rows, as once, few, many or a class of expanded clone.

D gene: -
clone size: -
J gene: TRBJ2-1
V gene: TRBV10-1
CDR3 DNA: TGCGCCAGCAGTGAGTCGACGCGGGGTAACCAGTTCTTC
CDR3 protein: CASSESTRGNQFF

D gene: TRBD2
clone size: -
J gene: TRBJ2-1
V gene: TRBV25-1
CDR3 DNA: TGTGCCAGCAGTGAACTCCGTAGGCCTAGCGGGAGAGACAATGAGCAGTTCTTC
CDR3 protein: CASSELRRPSGRDNEQFF

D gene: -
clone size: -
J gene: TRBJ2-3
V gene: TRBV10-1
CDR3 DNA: TGCGCCAGCAGTGTCCGGTTAGCAGATACGCAGTATTTT
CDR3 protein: CASSVRLADTQYF

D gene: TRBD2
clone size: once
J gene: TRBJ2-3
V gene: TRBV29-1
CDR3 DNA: TGCAGCGTCACCGGGACTAGCGGCCCCACAGATACGCAGTATTTT
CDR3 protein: CSVTGTSGPTDTQYF

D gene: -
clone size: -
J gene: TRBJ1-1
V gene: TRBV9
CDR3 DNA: TGTGCCAGCAGCCCGACCTGGGACACTGAAGCTTTCTTT
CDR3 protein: CASSPTWDTEAFF

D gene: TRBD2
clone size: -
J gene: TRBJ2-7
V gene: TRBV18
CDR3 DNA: TGTGCCAGCTCACCGGGGGGTAGCAGCGGGAGGGCCTCCGAGCAGTACTTC
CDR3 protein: CASSPGGSSGRASEQYF

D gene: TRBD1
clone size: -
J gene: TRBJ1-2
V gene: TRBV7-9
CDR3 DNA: TGTGCCAGCAGCTTAGCAACAGGGGTTGGCTACACCTTC
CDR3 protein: CASSLATGVGYTF

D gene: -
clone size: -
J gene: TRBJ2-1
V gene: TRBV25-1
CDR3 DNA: TGTGCCAGCAGTGAATCACGTTTGGCACTCCTTAACAATGAGCAGTTCTTC
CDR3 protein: CASSESRLALLNNEQFF

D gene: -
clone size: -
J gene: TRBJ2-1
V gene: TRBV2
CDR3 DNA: TGTGCCACCACAAGCAACCAGGGGCCCTGGTCCTCCCCCGGGCGTGAGCAGTTCTTC
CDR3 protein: CATTSNQGPWSSPGREQFF

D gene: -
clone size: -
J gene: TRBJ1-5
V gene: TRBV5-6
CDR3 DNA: TGTGCCAGCAGCTTGGGGGGCAGGGCTAGCAATCAGCCCCAGCATTTT
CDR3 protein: CASSLGGRASNQPQHF

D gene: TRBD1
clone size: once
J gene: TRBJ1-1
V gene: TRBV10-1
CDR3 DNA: TGCGCCAGCAGCACCAGGACAGGTTTGAACACTGAAGCTTTCTTT
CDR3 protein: CASSTRTGLNTEAFF

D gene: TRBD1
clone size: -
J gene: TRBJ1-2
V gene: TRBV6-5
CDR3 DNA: TGTGCCAGCAGTTACCCTCTGACAGGGGACGGTCGTGGCTACACCTTC
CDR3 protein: CASSYPLTGDGRGYTF

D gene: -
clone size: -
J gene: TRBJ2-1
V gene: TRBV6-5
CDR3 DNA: TGTGCCAGCAGCCCCCCGGGCTCCTACAATGAGCAGTTCTTC
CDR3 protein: CASSPPGSYNEQFF

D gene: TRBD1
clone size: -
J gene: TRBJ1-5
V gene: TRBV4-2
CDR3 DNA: TGTGCCAGCAGCCAGGGGACAGGGGGCTATAGCAATCAGCCCCAGCATTTT
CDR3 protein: CASSQGTGGYSNQPQHF

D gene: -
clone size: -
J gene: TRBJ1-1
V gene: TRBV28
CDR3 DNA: TGTGCCAGCAGTTTCCCGGGGATGAACACTGAAGCTTTCTTT
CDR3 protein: CASSFPGMNTEAFF

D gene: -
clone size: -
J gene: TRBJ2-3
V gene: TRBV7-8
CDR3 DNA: TGTGCCAGCAGCCGAACAGGAGGAGTTGGGGGGACAGATACGCAGTATTTT
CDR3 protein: CASSRTGGVGGTDTQYF

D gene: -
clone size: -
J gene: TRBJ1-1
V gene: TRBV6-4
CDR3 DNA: TGTGCCAGCAGTGTGGAGGGGGGGGCTGAAGCTTTCTTT
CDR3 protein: CASSVEGGAEAFF

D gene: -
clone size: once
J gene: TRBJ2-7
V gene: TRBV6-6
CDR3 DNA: TGTGCCAGCAGTTACCGGCAGGTTCCCTCCTACGAGCAGTACTTC
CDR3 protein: CASSYRQVPSYEQYF

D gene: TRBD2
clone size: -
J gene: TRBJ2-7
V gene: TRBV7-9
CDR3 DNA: TGTGCCAGCAGCTTGAGGACTAGCGGTCCCTACGAGCAGTACTTC
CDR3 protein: CASSLRTSGPYEQYF

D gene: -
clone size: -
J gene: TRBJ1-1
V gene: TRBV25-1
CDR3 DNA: TGTGCCAGCAGTGGGAGGGACACTGAAGCTTTCTTT
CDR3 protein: CASSGRDTEAFF

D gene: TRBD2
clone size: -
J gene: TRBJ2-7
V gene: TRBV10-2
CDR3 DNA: TGCGCCAGCAGTGTGCCTAGCGGCTACGAGCAGTACTTC
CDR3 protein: CASSVPSGYEQYF

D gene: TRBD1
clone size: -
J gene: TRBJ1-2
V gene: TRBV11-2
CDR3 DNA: TGTGCCAGCAGCCCCGGGACAGCCTATGGCTACACCTTC
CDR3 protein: CASSPGTAYGYTF

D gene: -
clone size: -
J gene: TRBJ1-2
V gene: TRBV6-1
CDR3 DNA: TGTGCCAGCAGTCCCCAGGGTAACTATGGCTACACCTTC
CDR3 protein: CASSPQGNYGYTF

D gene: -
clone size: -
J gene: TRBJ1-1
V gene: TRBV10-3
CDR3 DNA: TGTGCCATCATGGAGGCGGCGTACACTGAAGCTTTCTTT
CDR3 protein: CAIMEAAYTEAFF

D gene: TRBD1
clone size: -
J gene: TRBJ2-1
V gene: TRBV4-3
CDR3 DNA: TGCGCCAGCAGCTCGCAGGGGGCCGATGAGCAGTTCTTC
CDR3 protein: CASSSQGADEQFF

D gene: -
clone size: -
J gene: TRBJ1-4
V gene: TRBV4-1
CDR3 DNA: TGCGCCAGCAGCCAAATGCAGGATGAAAAACTGTTTTTT
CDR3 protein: CASSQMQDEKLFF

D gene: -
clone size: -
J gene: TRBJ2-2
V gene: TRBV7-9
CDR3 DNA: TGTGCCAGCAGCTTCGGCGGCGCCCTTAACACCGGGGAGCTGTTTTTT
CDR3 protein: CASSFGGALNTGELFF

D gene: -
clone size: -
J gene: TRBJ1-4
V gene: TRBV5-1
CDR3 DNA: TGCGCCAGCAGCTTGGGAGCGAGGCGGGAAAAACTGTTTTTT
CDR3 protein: CASSLGARREKLFF

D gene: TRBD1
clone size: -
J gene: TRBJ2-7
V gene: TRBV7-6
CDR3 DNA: TGTGCCAGCAGCTCCCGGACAGGGCCCTACGAGCAGTACTTC
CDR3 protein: CASSSRTGPYEQYF

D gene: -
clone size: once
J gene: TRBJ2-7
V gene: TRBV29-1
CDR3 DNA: TGCAGCGTTGATGGCTTGGCAGATACTTACGAGCAGTACTTC
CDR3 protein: CSVDGLADTYEQYF

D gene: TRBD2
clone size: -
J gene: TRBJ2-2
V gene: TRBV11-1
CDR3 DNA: TGTGCCAGCAGCCGCCTAGCGGGAGGGGATTCCGGGGAGCTGTTTTTT
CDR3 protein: CASSRLAGGDSGELFF

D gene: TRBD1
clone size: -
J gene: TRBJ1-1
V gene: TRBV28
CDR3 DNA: TGTGCCAGCAGTACAGGGGTGCCGGGCGGCACTGAAGCTTTCTTT
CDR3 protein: CASSTGVPGGTEAFF

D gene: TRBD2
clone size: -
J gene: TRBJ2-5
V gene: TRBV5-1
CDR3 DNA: TGCGCCAGCAGCTGGACTAGCTCCCGCGGGGAGACCCAGTACTTC
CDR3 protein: CASSWTSSRGETQYF

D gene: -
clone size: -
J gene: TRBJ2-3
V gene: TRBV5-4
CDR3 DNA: TGTGCCAGCAGTCCCCGACCAGGTCAGAAGCCTGGCGGAACGCAGTATTTT
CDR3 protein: CASSPRPGQKPGGTQYF

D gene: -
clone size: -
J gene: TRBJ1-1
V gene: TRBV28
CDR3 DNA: TGTGCCAGCAGTTTACTCGGCATCAGTTTGAGGACTGAAGCTTTCTTT
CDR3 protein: CASSLLGISLRTEAFF

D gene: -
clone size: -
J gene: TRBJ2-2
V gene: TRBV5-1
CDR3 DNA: TGCGCCAGCAGCCTTATGGGTGTGAACACCGGGGAGCTGTTTTTT
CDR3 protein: CASSLMGVNTGELFF

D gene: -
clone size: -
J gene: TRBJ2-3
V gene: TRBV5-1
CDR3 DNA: TGCGCCAGCAGCTTCCTTCCCCGGACAGCTAGCACAGATACGCAGTATTTT
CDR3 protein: CASSFLPRTASTDTQYF

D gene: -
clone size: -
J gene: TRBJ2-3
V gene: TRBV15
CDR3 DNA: TGTGCCACCAGCAGGGGTCTGTCGTCAGATACGCAGTATTTT
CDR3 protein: CATSRGLSSDTQYF

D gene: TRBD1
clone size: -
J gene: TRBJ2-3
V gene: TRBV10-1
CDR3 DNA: TGCGCCAGCAGTCCGCAAGGACAGGGCTTTAAGTATTTT
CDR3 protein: CASSPQGQGFKYF

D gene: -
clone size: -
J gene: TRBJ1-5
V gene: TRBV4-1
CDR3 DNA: TGCGCCAGCAGCCAAGGCAGGGGAGGGGGTCAGCCCCAGCATTTT
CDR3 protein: CASSQGRGGGQPQHF

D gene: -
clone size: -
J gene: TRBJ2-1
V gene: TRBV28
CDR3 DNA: TGTGCCAGCTCGCCGAGGGAGCGGTTGGGCAACAATGAGCAGTTCTTC
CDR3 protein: CASSPRERLGNNEQFF

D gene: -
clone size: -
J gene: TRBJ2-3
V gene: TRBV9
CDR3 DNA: TGTGCCAGCAGCGTAGAGGTGAGCACAGATACGCAGTATTTT
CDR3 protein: CASSVEVSTDTQYF

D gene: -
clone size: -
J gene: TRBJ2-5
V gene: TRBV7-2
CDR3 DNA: TGTGCCAGCAGCTCCGGGACACTACAAGAGACCCAGTACTTC
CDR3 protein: CASSSGTLQETQYF

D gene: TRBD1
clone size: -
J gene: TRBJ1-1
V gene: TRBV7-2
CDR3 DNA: TGTGCCAGCAACCCGGACAGGTACACTGAAGCTTTCTTT
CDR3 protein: CASNPDRYTEAFF

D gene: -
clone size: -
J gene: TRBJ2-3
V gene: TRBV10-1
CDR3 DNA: TGCGCCAGCAGCCTGAATACGGATACGCAGTATTTT
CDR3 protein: CASSLNTDTQYF

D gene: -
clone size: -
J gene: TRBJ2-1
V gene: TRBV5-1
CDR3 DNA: TGCGCCAGCAGCTTAACCGGGACTAATGAGCAGTTCTTC
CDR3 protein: CASSLTGTNEQFF

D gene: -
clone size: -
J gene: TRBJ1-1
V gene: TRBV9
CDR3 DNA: TGTGCCAGCAGGAACTCGGCAACTGAAGCTTTCTTT
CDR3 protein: CASRNSATEAFF

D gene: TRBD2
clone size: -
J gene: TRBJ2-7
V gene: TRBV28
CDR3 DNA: TGTGCCAGCAGGAATTGGGGGGGGGAGCAGTACTTC
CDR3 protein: CASRNWGGEQYF

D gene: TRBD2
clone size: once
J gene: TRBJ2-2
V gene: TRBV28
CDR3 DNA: TGTGCCAGCAGTTCTAGCGGGAGTCGAGCCGGGGAGCTGTTTTTT
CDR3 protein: CASSSSGSRAGELFF

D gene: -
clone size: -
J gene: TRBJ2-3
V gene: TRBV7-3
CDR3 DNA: TGTGCCAGCAGCTTAGGAGGGAGGTATCTGGATACGCAGTATTTT
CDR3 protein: CASSLGGRYLDTQYF

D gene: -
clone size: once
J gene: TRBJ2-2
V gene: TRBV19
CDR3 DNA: TGTGCCAGTAGGTCTCCAGGGAGGCGGGCCGGCACCGGGGAGCTGTTTTTT
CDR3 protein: CASRSPGRRAGTGELFF

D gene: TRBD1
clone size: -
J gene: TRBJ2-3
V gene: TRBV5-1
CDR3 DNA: TGCGCCAGCAGCTTATCCGGGACAGGGGTCACAGATACGCAGTATTTT
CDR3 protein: CASSLSGTGVTDTQYF

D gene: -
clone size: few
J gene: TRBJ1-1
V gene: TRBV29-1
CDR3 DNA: TGCAGCGTTGAGGGGCATTTTGAAGCTTTCTTT
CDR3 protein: CSVEGHFEAFF

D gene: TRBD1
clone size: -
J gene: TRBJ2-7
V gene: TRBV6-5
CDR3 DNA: TGTGCCAGCAGTTCCGGACAGGGGACCTTCGAGCAGTACTTC
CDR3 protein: CASSSGQGTFEQYF

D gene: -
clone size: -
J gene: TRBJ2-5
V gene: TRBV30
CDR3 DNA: TGTGCCTGGAGTGTACTCCGGTTCCAAGAGACCCAGTACTTC
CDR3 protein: CAWSVLRFQETQYF

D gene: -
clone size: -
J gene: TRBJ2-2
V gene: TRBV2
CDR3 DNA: TGTGCCACGGGGCAGGGGAACACCGGGGAGCTGTTTTTT
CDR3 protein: CATGQGNTGELFF

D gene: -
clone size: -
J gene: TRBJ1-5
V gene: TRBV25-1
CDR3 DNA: TGTGCCATCTCAATTAAGTGGACAGCCCTAAGGGATCAGCCCCAGCATTTT
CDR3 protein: CAISIKWTALRDQPQHF

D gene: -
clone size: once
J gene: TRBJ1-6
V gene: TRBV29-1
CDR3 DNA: TGCAGCGTCGCGGACCCTGCGGGGTCACCCCTCCACTTT
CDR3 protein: CSVADPAGSPLHF

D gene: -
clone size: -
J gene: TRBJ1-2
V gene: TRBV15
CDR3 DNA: TGTGCCACCAGCAGAGCCCCACAGGGCCGGTATGGCTACACCTTC
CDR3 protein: CATSRAPQGRYGYTF